These T cell receptor beta chains were read from a single sample in a study of human T cells and chemical hapten exposure. A single record per CDR3 protein comes from TCRdb applying MiXCR to the RACE reads. The sample lists roughly 380,000 distinct CDR3 sequences; 4.5% to 6% were seen once. Sample: whole blood, taken in connection with sensitization to the hapten diphenylcyclopropenone (DPC). The receptors come from a woman between 50 and 59 years old with alopecia areata. Some clones in this sample may be carry-over from other donors' samples. Both conserved end residues are part of each CDR3. The D gene is left open where the match is weak. Clone size is stated in some rows and not others, as once, few, many or a class when expanded.

TRBV3-1,TRBJ2-4,TRBD2,many,CASSLIAGGKNSQYF,TGTGCCAGCAGCCTTATAGCCGGGGGGAAAAACAGTCAGTACTTC
TRBV12-3/TRBV12-4,TRBJ2-3,.,many,CASSSTPGTPSRDTQYF,TGTGCCAGCAGTTCAACCCCCGGCACCCCCAGTAGGGATACGCAGTATTTT
TRBV7-8,TRBJ2-2,.,few,CASSLQGNRELFF,TGTGCCAGCAGCTTACAGGGGAACAGGGAGCTGTTTTTT
TRBV18,TRBJ2-7,TRBD1,many,CASSPKAPGGYSEQYF,TGTGCCAGCTCCCCCAAGGCCCCAGGGGGTTACTCCGAGCAGTACTTC
TRBV5-4,TRBJ1-1,TRBD1,many,CASSRTGEGTEAFF,TGTGCCAGCAGTCGGACAGGGGAAGGCACTGAAGCTTTCTTT
TRBV7-9,TRBJ1-1,.,.,CASSLRPGPEAFF,TGTGCCAGCAGCTTAAGGCCGGGTCCTGAAGCTTTCTTT
TRBV4-1,TRBJ2-1,.,many,CASSQTRESPNEQFF,TGCGCCAGCAGCCAAACTAGAGAATCCCCCAATGAGCAGTTCTTC
TRBV7-6,TRBJ1-5,TRBD1,few,CASSLWTGYNQPQHF,TGTGCCAGCAGCTTATGGACAGGGTACAATCAGCCCCAGCATTTT
TRBV12-3/TRBV12-4,TRBJ1-6,.,few,CASKTVENSPLHF,TGTGCCAGCAAGACAGTCGAGAATTCACCCCTCCACTTT
TRBV2,TRBJ2-7,TRBD1,few,CASSEAGDSFYEQYF,TGTGCCAGCAGTGAAGCCGGGGACAGCTTCTACGAGCAGTACTTC
TRBV30,TRBJ2-1,.,few,CAWSSAGNNEQFF,TGTGCCTGGAGTAGCGCCGGAAACAATGAGCAGTTCTTC
TRBV6-4,TRBJ2-1,TRBD2,many,CASSKGGLAGEQFF,TGTGCCAGCAGTAAAGGGGGACTAGCGGGTGAGCAGTTCTTC
TRBV10-3,TRBJ2-7,TRBD1,many,CAISAGTGREQYF,TGTGCCATCAGTGCCGGGACAGGGCGCGAGCAGTACTTC
TRBV7-9,TRBJ1-1,TRBD1,many,CASSLWGQGVRSTEAFF,TGTGCCAGCAGCTTATGGGGACAGGGGGTCCGGAGCACTGAAGCTTTCTTT
TRBV20-1,TRBJ2-3,.,many,CSAWGVDTQYF,TGCAGTGCATGGGGAGTGGATACGCAGTATTTT
TRBV28,TRBJ2-7,.,few,CASSRTILSGYEQYF,TGTGCCAGCAGCCGAACTATATTATCCGGCTACGAGCAGTACTTC
TRBV2,TRBJ2-1,.,few,CASSDRRLPQGRNEQFF,TGTGCCAGCAGTGATAGGAGACTCCCCCAGGGTCGTAATGAGCAGTTCTTC
TRBV6-1,TRBJ2-3,.,many,CASSEYRTPDTQYF,TGTGCCAGCAGTGAATATAGAACCCCAGATACGCAGTATTTT
TRBV3-1,TRBJ2-5,TRBD2,many,CASSERGPFGTQYF,TGTGCCAGCAGCGAGCGGGGGCCCTTCGGGACCCAGTACTTC
TRBV3-1,TRBJ1-5,.,many,CASSPSLAGQPQHF,TGTGCCAGCAGCCCATCTTTAGCGGGGCAGCCCCAGCATTTT
TRBV4-1,TRBJ2-5,.,few,CASSQKTPPETQYF,TGCGCCAGCAGCCAAAAGACACCGCCAGAGACCCAGTACTTC
TRBV28,TRBJ2-3,TRBD2,many,CASSSGTSGERDTQYF,TGTGCCAGCAGTTCCGGGACTAGCGGGGAAAGAGATACGCAGTATTTT
TRBV5-4,TRBJ2-1,TRBD2,many,CASSLGVAGGTNEQFF,TGTGCCAGCAGCTTGGGGGTAGCGGGAGGGACAAATGAGCAGTTCTTC
TRBV7-2,TRBJ1-5,.,.,CASSLHGAGNQPQLF,TGTGCCAGCAGCTTACACGGGGCGGGCAATCAGCCCCAGCTTTTT
TRBV11-2,TRBJ2-1,.,.,CASTGLSNEQFF,TGTGCCAGTACGGGACTGTCGAATGAGCAGTTCTTC
TRBV16,TRBJ1-1,.,many,CASSQSWYTEAFF,TGTGCCAGCAGCCAATCTTGGTACACTGAAGCTTTCTTT
TRBV2,TRBJ1-4,.,few,CASSEARTDNEKLFF,TGTGCCAGCAGTGAAGCGAGGACAGATAATGAAAAACTGTTTTTT
TRBV20-1,TRBJ1-1,.,few,CSAPRGNTEAFF,TGCAGTGCCCCCAGGGGCAACACTGAAGCTTTCTTT
TRBV10-1,TRBJ1-1,TRBD1,few,CASSVSTGVVTEAFF,TGCGCCAGCAGTGTCTCGACAGGGGTGGTCACTGAAGCTTTCTTT
TRBV4-2,TRBJ2-3,.,many,CASSQAGADTQYF,TGTGCCAGCAGCCAAGCGGGTGCAGATACGCAGTATTTT
TRBV11-2,TRBJ2-3,.,many,CASSLDYRASTDTQYF,TGTGCCAGCAGCTTAGATTACAGGGCCTCCACAGATACGCAGTATTTT
TRBV18,TRBJ2-2,.,.,CASSPLSGNTGELFF,TGTGCCAGCTCACCACTTAGCGGAAACACCGGGGAGCTGTTTTTT
TRBV9,TRBJ2-3,.,few,CASSVGRNTDTQYF,TGTGCCAGCAGCGTAGGACGAAACACAGATACGCAGTATTTT
TRBV7-8,TRBJ1-5,.,many,CASSLLSGGNQPQHF,TGTGCCAGCAGCTTATTGTCAGGGGGCAATCAGCCCCAGCATTTT
TRBV2,TRBJ1-1,.,.,CASTLNQLEAFF,TGTGCCAGCACCCTAAATCAGCTTGAAGCTTTCTTT
TRBV21-1,TRBJ1-1,.,many,CASSMSRGRAFF,TGTGCCAGCAGCATGAGCAGGGGGCGAGCTTTCTTT
TRBV10-3,TRBJ1-5,TRBD1,many,CAISDDRAQPQHF,TGTGCCATCAGTGATGACAGGGCTCAGCCCCAGCATTTT
TRBV12-3/TRBV12-4,TRBJ1-1,.,many,CASSLGGQGTEAFF,TGTGCCAGCAGTTTGGGGGGGCAGGGAACTGAAGCTTTCTTT
TRBV2,TRBJ2-7,TRBD1,many,CASSRPGQGVPYEQYF,TGTGCCAGCAGTCGGCCCGGACAGGGTGTTCCCTACGAGCAGTACTTC
TRBV7-8,TRBJ2-1,TRBD2,few,CASSLALGLAGGPDNEQFF,TGTGCCAGCAGCTTAGCGTTGGGTCTAGCGGGAGGGCCAGACAATGAGCAGTTCTTC
TRBV24-1,TRBJ2-3,TRBD1,few,CATSAGTGSTDTQYF,TGTGCCACCAGTGCAGGGACAGGAAGCACAGATACGCAGTATTTT
TRBV7-9,TRBJ2-3,.,many,CASTQAGRTDTQYF,TGTGCCAGCACCCAGGCAGGGCGCACAGATACGCAGTATTTT
TRBV5-1,TRBJ1-2,TRBD1,many,CASSPRQGGLGYTF,TGCGCCAGCAGCCCCCGACAGGGGGGGCTTGGCTACACCTTC
TRBV6-5,TRBJ2-1,.,.,CASSGTAGGYNEQFF,TGTGCCAGCAGTGGGACTGCCGGAGGGTACAATGAGCAGTTCTTC
TRBV3-1,TRBJ2-1,TRBD2,many,CASSATSGSIDEQFF,TGTGCCAGCAGCGCCACTAGCGGGAGTATTGATGAGCAGTTCTTC
TRBV29-1,TRBJ2-1,.,many,CSVEGSSGTGVYNEQFF,TGCAGCGTTGAAGGATCTAGCGGGACAGGGGTCTACAATGAGCAGTTCTTC
TRBV7-9,TRBJ2-1,.,.,CASSLGGAANEQFF,TGTGCCAGCAGCTTAGGCGGGGCAGCTAATGAGCAGTTCTTC
TRBV20-1,TRBJ2-3,TRBD2,many,CSAGGLGPTTDTQYF,TGCAGTGCTGGAGGACTAGGTCCGACCACAGATACGCAGTATTTT
TRBV7-9,TRBJ2-4,.,few,CASSFAGSKDQYF,TGTGCCAGCAGCTTTGCAGGGTCAAAGGATCAGTACTTC
TRBV3-1,TRBJ2-3,TRBD2,few,CASSRQLAGTDTQYF,TGTGCCAGCAGCCGACAACTAGCGGGAACAGATACGCAGTATTTT
TRBV20-1,TRBJ2-7,.,.,CSARDQASGSYEQYF,TGCAGTGCTAGAGATCAGGCGAGCGGCTCCTACGAGCAGTACTTC
TRBV6-1,TRBJ2-1,.,few,CASSERRGSVHNEQFF,TGTGCCAGCAGTGAAAGGAGGGGAAGTGTGCACAATGAGCAGTTCTTC
TRBV5-1,TRBJ1-1,.,.,CASSLGRVMPNTEAFF,TGCGCCAGCAGCTTGGGCAGAGTAATGCCGAACACTGAAGCTTTCTTT
TRBV24-1,TRBJ2-3,TRBD2,.,CATSDLSGRAPDTQYF,TGTGCCACCAGTGATTTAAGCGGGAGGGCCCCAGATACGCAGTATTTT
TRBV27,TRBJ2-7,.,many,CASSLGAHYEQYF,TGTGCCAGCAGTTTAGGGGCCCACTACGAGCAGTACTTC
TRBV28,TRBJ2-7,.,.,CASSTTGGPYEQYF,TGTGCCAGCAGTACCACCGGGGGGCCCTACGAGCAGTACTTC
TRBV12-3/TRBV12-4,TRBJ1-3,.,few,CASSLRGTPGNTIYF,TGTGCCAGCAGTTTAAGGGGGACACCTGGAAACACCATATATTTT